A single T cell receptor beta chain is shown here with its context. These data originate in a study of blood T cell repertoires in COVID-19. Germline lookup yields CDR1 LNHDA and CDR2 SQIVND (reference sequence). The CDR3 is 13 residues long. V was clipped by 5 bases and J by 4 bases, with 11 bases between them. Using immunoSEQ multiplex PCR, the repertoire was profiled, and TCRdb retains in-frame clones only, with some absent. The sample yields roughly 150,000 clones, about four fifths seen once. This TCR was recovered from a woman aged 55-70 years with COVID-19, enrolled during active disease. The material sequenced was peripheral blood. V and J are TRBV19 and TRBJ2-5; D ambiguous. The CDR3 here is CASSPRIGETQYF. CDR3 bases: TGTGCCAGTAGTCCCAGGATTGGAGAGACCCAGTACTTC.